What follows are 14 T cell receptor beta chains derived from one specimen sequenced in a study of long-term antiretroviral therapy in people with HIV. Survey-level immunoSEQ v3.0 assays were run. Measured with immunoSEQ multiplex PCR; TCRdb has only the in-frame clones, and not every one. The table has about 22,000 clones, just over 85% seen once. Material: unsorted PBMCs, obtained 1.3 years after starting antiretroviral therapy. All receptors come from a man aged 55-75 years with HIV.

This clone was counted once. This sequence joins TRBV19 and TRBJ1-2; D uncertain. The germline V gene has CDR1 LNHDA and CDR2 SQIVND (reference sequence). The CDR3 runs 15 residues. V was shortened by 2 bases and J by 2 bases, with 12 bases between the two germline ends. This CDR3 reads CASSIWSLWNYGYTF. CDR3 in DNA: TGTGCCAGTAGTATATGGTCCCTGTGGAACTATGGCTACACCTTC.

The V gene is TRBV19, the J gene TRBJ2-7; 10 nucleotides agree with TRBD1. In germline, CDR1 is LNHDA, CDR2 SQIVND (reference sequence). This CDR3 region has 15 residues. Unmatched junction bases numbered 8, after V lost 4 bases and J lost 5 bases. The CDR3 nucleotides read TGTGCCAGTAGTAAGGTAGGACAGGGGGTCCACGAGCAGTACTTC. Translation gives CASSKVGQGVHEQYF.

V usage is TRBV2 and J usage is TRBJ1-1; no clear D gene. CDR1 and CDR2 (germline): SNHLY, FYNNEI. The CDR3 has 13 amino acids. V was trimmed by 4 bases and J by 11 bases, leaving 17 bases between them. The CDR3 reads CASSVRQQLRAFF. The CDR3 coding sequence is TGTGCCAGCAGTGTAAGGCAGCAACTAAGGGCTTTCTTT.

The chain has TRBV13 and TRBJ2-7; TRBD1 agrees at 10 bases. Germline lookup yields CDR1 PRHDT and CDR2 FYEKMQ (reference sequence). Trimming took 5 bases from V and 1 from J; bases not matched to a gene: 5. The CDR3 loop spans 15 amino acids. The CDR3 DNA reads as TGTGCCAGCAGCCATGGACAGGGGGGATCCTACGAGCAGTACTTC. Protein product: CASSHGQGGSYEQYF.

CDR3 in amino acids: CASRLTGGNGYTF. In nucleotides, the CDR3 is TGTGCCAGCAGACTCACAGGGGGTAATGGCTACACCTTC. The chain is built from TRBV2 and TRBJ1-2, with 8 bases identical to TRBD1. Germline CDR1 and CDR2: SNHLY and FYNNEI. CDR3 size: 13 residues. Germline trimming cut 6 bases from V and 6 bases from J; bases unmatched to any gene: 6.

V gene TRBV7-9 combines with J gene TRBJ2-7; perhaps D is TRBD1 or TRBD2 (6 bases each). The V end lost 5 bases, the J end lost 3 bases, and 14 bases lay between the germline ends. The CDR3 totals 14 residues. Germline lookup yields CDR1 SEHNR and CDR2 FQNEAQ (reference sequence). Here the CDR3 reads CASSQGGKSYEQYF. DNA for the CDR3: TGTGCCAGCAGCCAAGGGGGGAAGAGCTACGAGCAGTACTTC.

The rearrangement uses TRBV4-1 and TRBJ2-7; 8 nucleotides match TRBD1. The V and J ends lost 4 bases and 3 bases, in that order; junction bases with no gene match: 11. CDR1 and CDR2 from the germline V gene are MGHRA and YSYEKL. This CDR3 comprises 16 residues. CDR3 amino acids: CASSPEAQGVDYEQYF. For the CDR3, the DNA is TGCGCCAGCAGCCCCGAGGCACAGGGGGTGGACTACGAGCAGTACTTC.

V gene TRBV11-1 combines with J gene TRBJ2-2; 8 nucleotides match TRBD1. Germline CDR1 SGHAT, CDR2 FQDESV (reference sequence). The CDR3 is 16 amino acids. V lost 6 bases to trimming and J lost 5 bases; unmatched junction nucleotides: 11. Here the CDR3 reads CASSRGDRGPTGELFF. The CDR3 nucleotides are TGTGCCAGCAGTAGAGGCGACAGGGGACCGACCGGGGAGCTGTTTTTT.

The genes are TRBV5-5 and TRBJ2-3; 9 nucleotides line up with TRBD1. CDR3 length: 15 amino acids. Trimming removed 2 bases from V and 4 bases from J; junction bases left unmatched: 5. Germline V lookup: CDR1 SGHKS, CDR2 YYEKEE (reference sequence). The CDR3 loop reads CASSLTGTGPDTQYF. CDR3 sequence (DNA): TGTGCCAGCAGCTTAACCGGGACAGGGCCAGATACGCAGTATTTT.

This clone occurred once. The rearrangement uses TRBV29-1 and TRBJ1-1; no clear D gene. V lost 6 bases and J 4 bases, leaving 21 bases between the germline ends. CDR3 length: 15 residues. CDR1 and CDR2 (germline): SQVTM, ANQGSEA. In DNA, the CDR3 is TGCAGCGTACGTGAATGGGCAGGAAGTAGCACTGAAGCTTTCTTT. It yields the protein CSVREWAGSSTEAFF.

The rearrangement joins TRBV6-5 to TRBJ2-7; D gene unclear. Germline V CDR1 and CDR2: MNHEY, SVGAGI. Trimming pared 0 bases from V and 0 bases from J, leaving 9 bases between. The CDR3 length is 15 residues. The CDR3 loop is CASSYSSKSSYEQYF. The CDR3 nucleotides read TGTGCCAGCAGTTACTCGAGTAAGTCCTCCTACGAGCAGTACTTC.

The CDR3 nucleotides read TGTGCCAGCTCACCGGCGGGACAGGGTTGGATCCTGACTTTC. It yields the protein CASSPAGQGWILTF. J is TRBJ2-6 and V is TRBV18, with 9 bases fitting TRBD1. J lost 14 bases, V lost 3 bases, and 8 bases had no gene match. Germline V gene data show CDR1 as KGHSH and CDR2 as LQKENI. The CDR3 contains 14 residues. Together with reference TRBV18 and TRBJ2-6, the CDR3 gives the full variable domain: NAGVMQNPRHLVRRRGQEARLRCSPMKGHSHVYWYRQLPEEGLKFMVYLQKENIIDESGMPKERFSAEFPKEGPSILRIQQVVRGDSAAYFCASSPAGQGWILTFGAGSRLTVL.

The J gene is TRBJ1-1, the V gene TRBV30; D is unclear. The ends were cut back, 3 bases at V and 7 bases at J, with 6 bases in the middle. Germline CDR1 reads GTSNPN; CDR2 reads SVGIG (reference sequence). This CDR3 has 10 residues. The CDR3 spells CAWRWNEAFF. The DNA of the CDR3 is TGTGCCTGGAGATGGAATGAAGCTTTCTTT.

The chain employs TRBV6-6 and TRBJ2-7; D uncertain. The CDR3 runs 12 residues. The V and J ends lost 8 bases and 0 bases respectively, with 8 bases between them. Germline CDR1 is MNHNY and CDR2 is SVGAGI (reference sequence). This CDR3 reads CASASSSYEQYF. CDR3 bases: TGTGCCAGCGCATCCTCCTCCTACGAGCAGTACTTC.